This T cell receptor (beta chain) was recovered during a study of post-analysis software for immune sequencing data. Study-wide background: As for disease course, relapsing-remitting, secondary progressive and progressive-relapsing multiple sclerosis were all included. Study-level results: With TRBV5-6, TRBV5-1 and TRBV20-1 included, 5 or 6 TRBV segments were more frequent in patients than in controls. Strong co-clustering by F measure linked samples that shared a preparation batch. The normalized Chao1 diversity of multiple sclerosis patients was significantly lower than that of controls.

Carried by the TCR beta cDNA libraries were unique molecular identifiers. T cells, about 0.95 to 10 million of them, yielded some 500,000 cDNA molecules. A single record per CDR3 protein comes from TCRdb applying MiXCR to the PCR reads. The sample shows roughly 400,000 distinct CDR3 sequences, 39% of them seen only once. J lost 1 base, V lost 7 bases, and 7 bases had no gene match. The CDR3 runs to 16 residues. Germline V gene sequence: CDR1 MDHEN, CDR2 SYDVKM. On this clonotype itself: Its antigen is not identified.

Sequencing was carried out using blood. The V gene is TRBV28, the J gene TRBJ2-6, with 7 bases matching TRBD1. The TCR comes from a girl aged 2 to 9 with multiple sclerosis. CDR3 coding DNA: TGTGCCAGCACCCTGACAGGGCTGTCTGGGGCCAACGTCCTGACTTTC. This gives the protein CASTLTGLSGANVLTF.